One and the same sample provided the 17 T cell receptor beta chains below, sequenced in a study of T cell repertoires in cytomegalovirus infection. These receptors' antigens are unknown. TCRdb reprocessed the reads with MiXCR, giving one entry per CDR3 protein. The table lists some 350,000 distinct CDR3 sequences, about 28% of them singletons. The sequencing used cultured PBMCs, collected from culture after CMV antigen stimulation. The receptor source for this set is a human donor in good health (CMV status not recorded). Some clones in this sample may be carry-over from other donors' samples.

This sequence joins TRBV19 and TRBJ2-1, with 14 positions matching TRBD2. Unmatched junction bases numbered 7, after V lost 5 bases and J lost 7 bases. Germline assignment: CDR1 LNHDA and CDR2 SQIVND (reference sequence). This CDR3 region has 16 residues. CDR3 nucleotides: TGTGCCAGTAGTCCTCGGGGACTAGCGGGGGCTAATGAGCAGTTCTTC. Its translation: CASSPRGLAGANEQFF.

The chain couples TRBV20-1 to TRBJ1-4, with D uncertain. Germline V gene data show CDR1 as DFQATT and CDR2 as SNEGSKA (reference sequence). V gave up 4 bases and J gave up 7 bases, with 16 bases separating them. This CDR3 is built from 14 residues. In DNA form, the CDR3 reads TGCAGTGCTAACATAGGCCTCGGGCGTGAAAAACTGTTTTTT. The encoded protein is CSANIGLGREKLFF.

This clonotype was detected a few times. The V call is TRBV12-3 or TRBV12-4, the J call TRBJ1-1, with TRBD1 matching over 7 bases. With 3 bases clipped from V and 3 bases from J, the junction kept 1 base outside the gene matches. The CDR3 is 13 residues long. The CDR3 DNA reads TGTGCCAGCAGTTTGGGACAGCACACTGAAGCTTTCTTT. Its translation is CASSLGQHTEAFF.

This clonotype occurred a few times. The chain is built from TRBV28 and TRBJ2-6; weak D call: TRBD1 (5 bases). In germline, CDR1 is MDHEN, CDR2 SYDVKM. The V end was cut by 3 bases, the J end by 0 bases, with 9 bases between. The CDR3 is 16 residues long. CDR3 region: CASSFGQLSGANVLTF. Written as DNA, the CDR3 is TGTGCCAGCAGTTTTGGACAACTCTCTGGGGCCAACGTCCTGACTTTC.

This chain uses TRBV11-2 with TRBJ2-1; tentative D call: TRBD2 (6 bases). CDR1 and CDR2 from the germline V gene are SGHAT and FQNNGV. This CDR3 has 16 residues. V lost 6 bases, J lost 0 bases, and 15 bases lay in between. In DNA form, the CDR3 reads TGTGCCAGCAGAAGGTGGGGGGAGAGCTCCTACAATGAGCAGTTCTTC. As protein: CASRRWGESSYNEQFF.

The V call is TRBV6-6, the J call TRBJ1-2, with a weak D call TRBD1 (6 bases). Per the germline V gene, CDR1 is MNHNY and CDR2 is SVGAGI (reference sequence). V lost 5 bases, J lost 0 bases, and 13 bases lay in between. The length of the CDR3 is 15 residues. This chain's CDR3 is CASSGTGLANYGYTF. CDR3 DNA sequence: TGTGCCAGCAGTGGAACAGGGTTAGCTAACTATGGCTACACCTTC.

This clonotype has a count of ten or more. The V gene is TRBV7-2, the J gene TRBJ2-7; D is unresolved. Per the germline V gene, CDR1 is SGHTA and CDR2 is FQGNSA. CDR3 length: 12 residues. The V end was cut by 1 base, the J end by 1 base, with 2 bases between. The CDR3 protein is CASSLGSYEQYF. The CDR3 DNA reads TGTGCCAGCAGCTTAGGATCCTACGAGCAGTACTTC.

This clonotype has more than one count but fewer than ten. The gene calls are TRBV11-1 and TRBJ2-1; D may be TRBD1 or TRBD2 (5 bases each). CDR3 length equals 14 residues. In germline, CDR1 is SGHAT, CDR2 FQDESV (reference sequence). The germline V and J ends were trimmed by 5 bases and 3 bases, with 11 bases remaining between them. The DNA for the CDR3 is TGTGCCAGCAGCACGAGGGACCTCTACAATGAGCAGTTCTTC. It specifies CASSTRDLYNEQFF. The complete variable domain, with remaining parts taken from reference TRBV11-1 and TRBJ2-1, reads EAEVAQSPRYKITEKSQAVAFWCDPISGHATLYWYRQILGQGPELLVQFQDESVVDDSQLPKDRFSAERLKGVDSTLKIQPAELGDSAMYLCASSTRDLYNEQFFGPGTRLTVL.

About this clonotype itself: The junction does not match germline at one end; this may be a read error. The CDR3 loop is CASSLGDTGTSIF. The CDR3 bases are TGTGCCAGCAGCTTAGGGGATACGGGGACCTCCATTTTT. J is TRBJ1-1 and V is TRBV11-3, with D perhaps matching TRBD1 (5 bases). The length of the CDR3 is 13 residues. The germline V gene encodes CDR1 SGHNT and CDR2 YENEEA.

This clonotype was counted a few times. The gene calls are TRBV18 and TRBJ1-5, with 9 bases that match TRBD1. CDR1 is KGHSH, CDR2 LQKENI, per germline. The junction had 3 bases not matched to a gene; V was cut back by 1 base and J by 2 bases. This CDR3 has 16 residues. The chain's CDR3 is CASSPRTGVGNQPQHF. DNA of the CDR3: TGTGCCAGCTCACCACGGACAGGGGTTGGCAATCAGCCCCAGCATTTT.

The rearrangement joins TRBV4-2 to TRBJ1-5, with D maybe TRBD1 (5 bases). The V gene's germline CDR1 is LGHNA and CDR2 YNFKEQ. V shed 1 base and J shed 5 bases, with 15 bases lying between them. The CDR3 spans 16 residues. The CDR3 DNA reads TGTGCCAGCAGCCAAGCTTCAGGGACCCTAGATCAGCCCCAGCATTTT. Its translation is CASSQASGTLDQPQHF.

This sequence joins TRBV19 and TRBJ1-3, with D unresolved. The V end lost 6 bases, the J end lost 0 bases, and 9 bases lay between the germline ends. This CDR3 contains 14 residues. Germline CDR1 reads LNHDA; CDR2 reads SQIVND (reference sequence). The CDR3 nucleotides are TGTGCCAGTAGAACAGACGGCTCTGGAAACACCATATATTTT. This encodes CASRTDGSGNTIYF.

V and J are TRBV5-6 and TRBJ2-1; TRBD1 agrees at 8 bases. Germline V gene sequence: CDR1 SGHDT, CDR2 YYEEEE. The V gene end was trimmed by 3 bases and the J gene end by 12 bases; junction bases not matched to a gene: 8. This CDR3 spans 13 amino acids. Here the CDR3 reads CASSSWDRLLQFF. The CDR3 DNA follows: TGTGCCAGCAGCTCCTGGGACAGGTTGTTGCAGTTCTTC.

This clonotype was seen only once. The chain employs TRBV7-9 and TRBJ2-7; TRBD2 might be the D (6 bases). The germline gives CDR1 SEHNR, CDR2 FQNEAQ (reference sequence). The CDR3 spans 20 residues. V was clipped by 5 bases and J by 3 bases, with 32 bases between them. The CDR3 spells CASSPGADPSQRLTGYEQYF. Written as DNA, the CDR3 is TGTGCCAGCAGCCCGGGAGCCGATCCGTCGCAGCGCTTAACCGGCTACGAGCAGTACTTC.

This clonotype came up a few times. V gene TRBV25-1 combines with J gene TRBJ1-1, with unresolved D. The V end lost 10 bases, the J end lost 3 bases, and 18 bases lay between the germline ends. In germline, CDR1 is MGHDK, CDR2 SYGVNS. The CDR3 has 14 residues. The CDR3 protein is CATSLAEVDTEAFF. In DNA, the CDR3 is TGTGCCACCTCTCTCGCCGAGGTTGACACTGAAGCTTTCTTT.

The chain couples TRBV28 to TRBJ1-1; possibly TRBD1 for D (6 bases). Trimming took 6 bases from V and 4 from J, leaving 21 bases between them. The CDR3 covers 16 residues. Germline CDR1 is MDHEN and CDR2 is SYDVKM. The CDR3 DNA is TGTGCCAGCAGACAAAACAGGGAACTAGGGGGCACTGAAGCTTTCTTT. It is translated as CASRQNRELGGTEAFF.

The rearrangement joins TRBV5-6 to TRBJ2-7; D is ambiguous. V lost 5 bases and J 3 bases, leaving 9 bases between the germline ends. Germline values: CDR1 SGHDT, CDR2 YYEEEE. This CDR3 is built from 12 residues. CDR3 residues: CASSGLNYEQYF. As DNA, the CDR3 is TGTGCCAGCAGTGGGTTAAACTACGAGCAGTACTTC.